This T cell receptor beta chain appears in the sequencing data of a study of glioma-infiltrating T cells (dated by TCRdb to the mid-2010s). Background for the entire study: The study sequenced TCR alpha- and beta-chain repertoires from glioma tissue, from non-neoplastic brain tissue and from matched peripheral blood mononuclear cells. To measure how far tissue and blood T-cell populations diverged, each tissue-infiltrating repertoire was compared against the peripheral blood repertoire of the same patient. The paired cohort comprised three low-grade glioma patients, about eight primary glioblastoma patients and three non-glioma patients contributing non-neoplastic brain tissue.

CDR1 GTSNPN and CDR2 SVGIG were looked up in the germline V gene (reference sequence). V loses 7 bases of germline sequence and J loses 2 bases, and the interval between the two ends is 15 bases. The CDR3 sequence holds 13 residues, the cysteine and phenylalanine included. CDR3 DNA only is kept here, 39 bases in frame from base 1. The investigation overall reported the following: VJ-independent divergence between tissue and blood was below expectation in non-neoplastic patients but above expectation in all gliomas, especially low-grade gliomas. The group comparisons were based on small numbers of patients: three non-neoplastic, three low-grade glioma and several glioblastoma patients. Very few CDR3 sequences were shared between tissue and blood, attributed to high CDR3 diversity and limited sampling.

TCR alpha and beta CDR3 regions were amplified with the iRepertoire nested amplicon-rescue multiplex PCR (arm-PCR) platform from RNA. For one-step reverse transcription and amplification, roughly 85-400 ng of tissue mRNA or PBMC total RNA was used as input. Following bead purification, Illumina adapters were added by a secondary multiplex PCR, and libraries between 200 and 400 bp were gel-purified. Demultiplexing relied on internal 6-nucleotide barcodes carried by the libraries. Sequencing of the libraries was done on an Illumina MiSeq using 2x220 or 2x250 nucleotide paired-end reads. Regarding the original processing steps: Paired reads were merged using FLASH 1.2.11 and were aligned to the GRCh37 human genome using BWA-MEM, after which TRA and TRB reads were extracted. V and J assignment used an IMGT-derived reference of cassette sequences and CDR3 motifs that included pseudogenes. Reads were translated in three frames, and productive CDR3s were defined by a C…FGXG motif without stop codons. Clonotypes were defined as unique combinations of V-J cassette pair and CDR3 amino acid sequence. Hamming distance filtering was applied to reads, with thresholds set by the sequence error rate of each sample in mapped regions. TCRdb reanalyzed the raw reads on its own, using fastp at Q25 for trimming and MiXCR for clone calling, and kept in-frame beta chains. Rows are combined by CDR3 protein, so each entry shows the most common genes and DNA. TCRdb, not the original authors, processed these V and J calls. This sample lists approximately 15,000 distinct CDR3 sequences; nearly 60% were detected once. The ten biggest clones cover approximately 38% of the sample.

A remark on this clonotype: No antigen is known for it. No base qualities exist here, and no much larger clone lies one base off it.

This chain joins TRBV30 to TRBJ2-7; the D gene remains uncertain. The receptor comes from a human donor with low-grade glioma or glioblastoma, undergoing nonglioma brain surgery, or in good health (not recorded which). Sample: glioma tissue, nonneoplastic brain tissue, or PBMCs (not recorded which). The base sequence is TGTGCCTCCGAGTCCCCTGGGCCCTACGAGCAGTACTTC. The resulting protein is CASESPGPYEQYF.